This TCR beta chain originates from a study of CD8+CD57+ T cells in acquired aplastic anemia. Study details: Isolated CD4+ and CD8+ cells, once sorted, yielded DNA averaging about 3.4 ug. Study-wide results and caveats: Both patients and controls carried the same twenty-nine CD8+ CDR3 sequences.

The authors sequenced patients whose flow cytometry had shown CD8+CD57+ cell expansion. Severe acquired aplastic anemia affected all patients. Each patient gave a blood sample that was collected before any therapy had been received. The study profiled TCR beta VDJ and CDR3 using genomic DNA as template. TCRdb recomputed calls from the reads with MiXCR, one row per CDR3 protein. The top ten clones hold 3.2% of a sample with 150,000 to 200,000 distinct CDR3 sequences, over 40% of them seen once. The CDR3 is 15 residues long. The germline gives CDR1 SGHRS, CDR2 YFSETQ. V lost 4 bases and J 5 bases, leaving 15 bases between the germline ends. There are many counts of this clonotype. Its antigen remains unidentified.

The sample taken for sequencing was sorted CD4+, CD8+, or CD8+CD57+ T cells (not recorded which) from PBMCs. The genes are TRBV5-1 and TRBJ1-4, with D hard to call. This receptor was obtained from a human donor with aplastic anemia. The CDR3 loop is CASSPDGGSNEKLFF. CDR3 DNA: TGCGCCAGCAGCCCGGACGGTGGCTCCAATGAAAAACTGTTTTTT.